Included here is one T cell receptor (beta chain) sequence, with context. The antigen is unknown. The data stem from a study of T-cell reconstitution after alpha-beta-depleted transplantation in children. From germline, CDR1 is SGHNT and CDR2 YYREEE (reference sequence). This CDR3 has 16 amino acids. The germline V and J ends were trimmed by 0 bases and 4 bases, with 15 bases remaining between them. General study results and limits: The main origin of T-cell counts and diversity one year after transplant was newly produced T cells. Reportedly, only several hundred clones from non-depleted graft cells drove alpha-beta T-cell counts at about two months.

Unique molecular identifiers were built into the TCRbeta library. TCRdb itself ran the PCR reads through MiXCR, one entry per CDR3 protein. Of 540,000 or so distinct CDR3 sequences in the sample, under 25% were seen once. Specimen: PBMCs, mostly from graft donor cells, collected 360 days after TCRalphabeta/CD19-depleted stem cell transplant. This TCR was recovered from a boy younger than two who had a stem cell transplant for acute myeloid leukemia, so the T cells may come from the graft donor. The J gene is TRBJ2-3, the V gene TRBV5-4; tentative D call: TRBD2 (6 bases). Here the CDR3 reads CASSLVGGAVADTQYF. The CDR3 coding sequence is TGTGCCAGCAGCTTGGTCGGCGGGGCGGTGGCAGATACGCAGTATTTT.